The 27 T cell receptor beta chains listed next were all sequenced from one sample in a study of control samples from healthy donors and cancer patients. Generated by immunoSEQ multiplex PCR, the TCRdb table keeps only in-frame clones and is missing some. Of roughly 100,000 clones in the sample, around 89% were seen once. The specimen sequenced was blood. All receptors derive from a man aged 30-40 years in good health.

This chain links TRBV6-5 with TRBJ2-5; TRBD2 is a possible D gene (6 bases). The CDR3 loop spans 13 amino acids. Germline CDR1 MNHEY, CDR2 SVGAGI. Trimming cost V 8 bases and J 5 bases, with 15 bases left between them. The CDR3 nucleotides are TGTGCCAGCGGGAGGACACGGACGGAGACCCAGTACTTC. Amino acids: CASGRTRTETQYF.

The V call is TRBV25-1, the J call TRBJ2-1; D is perhaps TRBD2 (6 bases). CDR3 length equals 17 residues. Trimming removed 3 bases from V and 0 bases from J, with 15 bases in between. The V gene's germline CDR1 is MGHDK and CDR2 SYGVNS. The CDR3 bases are TGTGCCAGCAGTGAGATCCCAGCGGGCCGCTCCTACAATGAGCAGTTCTTC. Amino acids: CASSEIPAGRSYNEQFF. The full variable domain, with the rest looked up from reference TRBV25-1 and TRBJ2-1, is EADIYQTPRYLVIGTGKKITLECSQTMGHDKMYWYQQDPGMELHLIHYSYGVNSTEKGDLSSESTVSRIRTEHFPLTLESARPSHTSQYLCASSEIPAGRSYNEQFFGPGTRLTVL.

The CDR3 reads CASSQEFPGFSGRAFIPNEQFF. CDR3 nucleotides: TGCGCCAGCAGCCAAGAATTCCCGGGTTTTAGCGGGAGGGCCTTTATACCCAATGAGCAGTTCTTC. The chain has TRBV4-1 and TRBJ2-1; 11 bases line up with TRBD2. The junction had 22 bases not matched to a gene; V was cut back by 0 bases and J by 6 bases. Germline values: CDR1 MGHRA, CDR2 YSYEKL. The CDR3 has 22 residues.

The chain joins TRBV10-3 to TRBJ2-1, with TRBD2 matching 8 bases. Losses at the gene ends were 5 bases for V and 5 bases for J; bases not matched to a gene: 8. Per germline, CDR1 ENHRY and CDR2 SYGVKD. CDR3 length: 15 residues. The CDR3 sequence: CAISQGLAYHNEQFF. The CDR3, as DNA: TGTGCCATCAGTCAAGGACTAGCCTACCACAATGAGCAGTTCTTC.

The CDR3 bases are TGTGCCAGCAGCCCGTGGGCCGAGGGTCAGCCCCAGCATTTT. Amino acids: CASSPWAEGQPQHF. The V call is TRBV7-9, the J call TRBJ1-5; no reliable D call. V lost 5 bases to trimming and J lost 6 bases, with 14 bases between them. Looked up from germline, CDR1 is SEHNR and CDR2 is FQNEAQ (reference sequence). The CDR3 extends over 14 amino acids.

This clone was observed a few times. The chain employs TRBV29-1 and TRBJ2-3, with 7 bases aligning to TRBD1. The ends lost 7 bases at V and 6 bases at J; junction bases unmatched: 13. Germline-derived CDR1 and CDR2 are SQVTM and ANQGSEA. The CDR3 has 14 residues. DNA of the CDR3: TGCAGCGCCCAAGGGGGCGGCAATCGGGATACGCAGTATTTT. This codes for CSAQGGGNRDTQYF.

J is TRBJ2-1 and V is TRBV5-1; D may be TRBD1 (6 bases). Germline assignment: CDR1 SGHRS and CDR2 YFSETQ. This CDR3 contains 14 residues. Trimming left V 5 bases short and J 5 bases short, with 14 bases between. CDR3 residues: CASRMTGTNNEQFF. CDR3 sequence (DNA): TGCGCCAGCAGAATGACAGGAACCAACAATGAGCAGTTCTTC.

The table lists this clone with a count of one. The V call is TRBV30, the J call TRBJ1-2; no clear D. The V end lost 1 base, the J end lost 5 bases, and 5 bases lay between the germline ends. The germline gives CDR1 GTSNPN, CDR2 SVGIG (reference sequence). The length of the CDR3 is 11 residues. The CDR3 loop reads CAWSASYGYTF. CDR3 in DNA: TGTGCCTGGAGTGCGTCGTATGGCTACACCTTC.

This clone occurred once. The genes are TRBV3-1 (or the pseudogene TRBV3-2) and TRBJ2-3; 9 bases fit TRBD1. V lost 4 bases to trimming and J lost 8 bases; unmatched junction nucleotides: 10. Germline assignment: CDR1 LGHDT and CDR2 YNNKEL (reference sequence). The CDR3 covers 15 residues. The DNA of the CDR3 is TGTGCCAGCAGCCGGGAGGGACAGGGATTTGGTACGCAGTATTTT. Its translation is CASSREGQGFGTQYF.

This rearrangement joins TRBV18 to TRBJ2-2, with D unclear. CDR1 and CDR2 (germline): KGHSH, LQKENI. V was trimmed by 6 bases and J by 6 bases, leaving 17 bases between them. This CDR3 spans 15 amino acids. CDR3 bases: TGTGCCAGCTCGCACCAGCCCCCAGGCCCCGGGGAGCTGTTTTTT. It translates to CASSHQPPGPGELFF. The variable domain in full, completed from reference TRBV18 and TRBJ2-2, reads NAGVMQNPRHLVRRRGQEARLRCSPMKGHSHVYWYRQLPEEGLKFMVYLQKENIIDESGMPKERFSAEFPKEGPSILRIQQVVRGDSAAYFCASSHQPPGPGELFFGEGSRLTVL.

The chain links TRBV18 to TRBJ1-4, with 7 bases matching TRBD1. With V trimmed by 3 bases and J by 4 bases, 5 bases remained unmatched. CDR3 length equals 15 residues. CDR1 and CDR2 from the germline V gene are KGHSH and LQKENI. The CDR3 spells CASSPQGGVNEKLFF. The CDR3 coding sequence is TGTGCCAGCTCACCCCAGGGGGGGGTTAATGAAAAACTGTTTTTT.

The CDR3 is CASSLAQDSGEQYV. The CDR3 bases are TGTGCCAGCAGCTTAGCCCAGGACAGCGGCGAGCAGTACGTC. The genes are TRBV7-6 and TRBJ2-7; a weak D match, TRBD1 (6 bases). This CDR3 contains 14 residues. Germline-derived CDR1 and CDR2 are SGHVS and FNYEAQ. V was trimmed by 0 bases and J by 6 bases, leaving 12 bases between them.

The rearrangement uses TRBV29-1 and TRBJ2-5; D remains unclear. This CDR3 contains 13 residues. CDR1 SQVTM and CDR2 ANQGSEA come from the germline V gene. The V end lost 1 base, the J end lost 1 base, and 7 bases lay between the germline ends. The CDR3 region is CSVEGEGQETQYF. CDR3 nucleotide sequence: TGCAGCGTTGAAGGAGAAGGCCAAGAGACCCAGTACTTC.

The V call is TRBV19, the J call TRBJ2-5; D may be TRBD2 (6 bases). Germline values: CDR1 LNHDA, CDR2 SQIVND (reference sequence). The V end was cut by 3 bases, the J end by 1 base, with 9 bases between. The CDR3 is 14 residues long. CDR3 bases: TGTGCCAGTAGTATGGGGGGAACCCAAGAGACCCAGTACTTC. Protein product: CASSMGGTQETQYF.

The CDR3 sequence: CASSGRTGALRTDTQYF. In DNA, the CDR3 is TGTGCCAGCAGCGGCAGGACAGGGGCCCTCCGCACAGATACGCAGTATTTT. V usage is TRBV7-2 and J usage is TRBJ2-3; 9 bases match TRBD1. The germline gives CDR1 SGHTA, CDR2 FQGNSA. The CDR3 extends over 17 amino acids. J gave up 1 base and V 5 bases, and 10 bases lay outside the gene matches.

The gene calls are TRBV30 and TRBJ2-5; either TRBD1 or TRBD2 may fit D (5 bases each). From germline, CDR1 is GTSNPN and CDR2 SVGIG (reference sequence). The CDR3 is made up of 14 amino acids. Trimming left V 5 bases short and J 1 base short, with 14 bases between. The CDR3 sequence is CAWGVGTGQETQYF. The CDR3 DNA sequence: TGTGCCTGGGGAGTCGGGACGGGCCAAGAGACCCAGTACTTC.

The chain couples TRBV28 to TRBJ2-5; D gene ambiguous. V was cut by 5 bases and J by 0 bases, with 13 bases left in between. This CDR3 contains 15 residues. Germline V gives CDR1 MDHEN, CDR2 SYDVKM. For the CDR3, the DNA is TGTGCCAGCAGTACCACCTTCGGACACCAAGAGACCCAGTACTTC. It is translated as CASSTTFGHQETQYF.

Comments on this clone: Other nucleotide sequences from this sample produce the same CDR3. V and J are TRBV30 and TRBJ1-2, with D unresolved. Deletions cut 2 bases from V and 2 bases from J, with 3 bases between. The CDR3 is made up of 11 amino acids. Germline V gene data show CDR1 as GTSNPN and CDR2 as SVGIG (reference sequence). CDR3 sequence: CAWSPNYGYTF. Here the CDR3 DNA reads TGTGCCTGGAGTCCCAACTATGGCTACACCTTC.

This clone was seen only a few times. The chain links TRBV4-1 to TRBJ1-6, with D maybe TRBD1 (6 bases). The CDR3 runs 14 residues. V shed 3 bases and J shed 4 bases, with 7 bases lying between them. Germline CDR1 reads MGHRA; CDR2 reads YSYEKL. The chain's CDR3 is CASSQTGYNSPLHF. As DNA, the CDR3 is TGCGCCAGCAGCCAGACAGGTTATAATTCACCCCTCCACTTT.

The count of this clone is one. This chain links TRBV6-1 with TRBJ1-2, with D perhaps matching TRBD1 (5 bases). Germline V CDR1 and CDR2: MNHNS, SASEGT. V lost 1 base and J 3 bases, leaving 15 bases between the germline ends. The CDR3 is made up of 16 amino acids. CDR3 nucleotide sequence: TGTGCCAGCAGTGAAGGGTACGGGACCACTTACTATGGCTACACCTTC. It translates to CASSEGYGTTYYGYTF.

This chain uses TRBV19 with TRBJ2-1, with D unclear. Trimming removed 1 base at V and 7 bases at J, with 5 bases between. Germline values: CDR1 LNHDA, CDR2 SQIVND (reference sequence). This CDR3 has 12 amino acids. In DNA, the CDR3 is TGTGCCAGTAGTATAGTGGAGAATGAGCAGTTCTTC. Its protein is CASSIVENEQFF. The whole variable domain, filled in from reference TRBV19 and TRBJ2-1, reads DGGITQSPKYLFRKEGQNVTLSCEQNLNHDAMYWYRQDPGQGLRLIYYSQIVNDFQKGDIAEGYSVSREKKESFPLTVTSAQKNPTAFYLCASSIVENEQFFGPGTRLTVL.

This clone showed up just once. This chain connects TRBV5-1 to TRBJ2-7; 8 nucleotides agree with TRBD1. The germline V gene has CDR1 SGHRS and CDR2 YFSETQ. The J segment lost 3 bases and the V segment lost 3 bases, leaving 5 bases of the junction unmatched. The CDR3 consists of 14 residues. This CDR3 is CASSSGQGNYEQYF. The CDR3 DNA reads TGCGCCAGCAGCTCAGGACAGGGCAACTACGAGCAGTACTTC. Complete variable domain (other parts from reference TRBV5-1 and TRBJ2-7): KAGVTQTPRYLIKTRGQQVTLSCSPISGHRSVSWYQQTPGQGLQFLFEYFSETQRNKGNFPGRFSGRQFSNSRSEMNVSTLELGDSALYLCASSSGQGNYEQYFGPGTRLTVT.

The genes are TRBV5-4 and TRBJ2-1, with D perhaps matching TRBD2 (6 bases). Trimming removed 2 bases at V and 7 bases at J, with 16 bases between. Germline CDR1 is SGHNT and CDR2 is YYREEE (reference sequence). The CDR3 runs to 15 residues. The CDR3 here is CASSLATTGRNEQFF. CDR3 in DNA: TGTGCCAGCAGCTTAGCGACTACCGGGAGAAATGAGCAGTTCTTC.

This rearrangement joins TRBV13 to TRBJ2-6, with 7 bases that match TRBD1. Germline CDR1 and CDR2: PRHDT and FYEKMQ (reference sequence). The ends lost 5 bases at V and 0 bases at J; junction bases unmatched: 10. The CDR3 runs to 18 residues. CDR3 nucleotide sequence: TGTGCCAGCAGCCCAGACAGGACAGGCGCCTCTGGGGCCAACGTCCTGACTTTC. This gives the protein CASSPDRTGASGANVLTF.

J is TRBJ2-1 and V is TRBV30, with no clear D. Germline loops: CDR1 GTSNPN, CDR2 SVGIG (reference sequence). This CDR3 comprises 11 residues. Trimming removed 4 bases from V and 4 bases from J, with 5 bases in between. The CDR3 is CAWTDYNEQFF. As DNA, the CDR3 is TGTGCCTGGACAGATTACAATGAGCAGTTCTTC.

CDR3 sequence: CASNRASNQPQHF. The CDR3 DNA sequence: TGTGCCAGCAACCGGGCCAGCAATCAGCCCCAGCATTTT. The V call is TRBV12-3 or TRBV12-4, the J call TRBJ1-5, with D hard to call. The V and J ends lost 7 bases and 1 base respectively, with 8 bases between them. The CDR3 is made up of 13 amino acids.

The rearrangement links TRBV7-9 to TRBJ2-7; TRBD2 agrees at 7 bases. V trimming: 4 bases; J trimming: 0 bases; junction bases outside the gene matches: 12. The CDR3 loop spans 17 amino acids. Looked up from germline, CDR1 is SEHNR and CDR2 is FQNEAQ (reference sequence). The CDR3 loop is CASSSIGRGISSYEQYF. The CDR3, as DNA: TGTGCCAGCAGCTCCATCGGGCGGGGGATAAGCTCCTACGAGCAGTACTTC.